This T cell receptor (beta chain) appears in the sequencing data of a study of T cells in tuberculosis. About the study: Sequenced TCRs come from CD1B-GMM tetramer-binding T cells. Broader study findings: Shorter CDR3-alpha in active tuberculosis partly drove smaller distances.

As to this clone: What it binds is not known.

Time point: new active TB diagnosis, blood taken before or within 7 days of starting treatment. V lost 6 bases, J lost 7 bases, and 3 bases stayed unmatched. Germline V lookup: CDR1 SNHLY, CDR2 FYNNEI. CDR3 size: 13 residues. Repertoires were generated with immunoSEQ multiplex PCR, while TCRdb's copy carries only in-frame clones and drops some. The profile shows approximately 22,000 clones, approximately 86% of them singletons. This material consisted of PBMCs, taken at tuberculosis diagnosis. This TCR derives from an adult with tuberculosis. The rearrangement links TRBV2 to TRBJ2-7; 13 bases fit TRBD2. CDR3 region: CASRTSGGPEQYF. Written as DNA, the CDR3 is TGTGCCAGCAGGACTAGCGGGGGGCCGGAGCAGTACTTC.